These T cell receptor beta chains were read from a single sample in a study of T cell responses to AZD1222 COVID-19 vaccine. Profiling relied on immunoSEQ multiplex PCR, and the TCRdb table lists in-frame clones only, not all of them. The sample records more than 50,000 clones, approximately 86% being singletons. The sequences come from peripheral blood, collected 28 days after the second AZD1222 dose. The receptor source for this set is an adult who received the AZD1222 COVID-19 vaccine. CDR3s include the opening cysteine and the closing phenylalanine or tryptophan. A D gene is named only where the DNA matches it firmly. The size field is filled for only some rows; it gives once, few, many or a size class.

clone size: .; D gene: TRBD1; V gene: TRBV5-1; J gene: TRBJ2-7; CDR3 DNA: TGCGCCAGCAGCTTGGAAGGGACAGGGGTAAGAGAGCAGTACTTC; CDR3 protein: CASSLEGTGVREQYF
clone size: .; D gene: TRBD2; V gene: TRBV5-4; J gene: TRBJ2-2; CDR3 DNA: TGTGCCAGCAGCTCGGGACTAGTTCCCGGGGAGCTGTTTTTT; CDR3 protein: CASSSGLVPGELFF
clone size: .; D gene: .; V gene: TRBV9; J gene: TRBJ1-1; CDR3 DNA: TGTGCCAGCAGCGTAGGGTCAATGAACACTGAAGCTTTCTTT; CDR3 protein: CASSVGSMNTEAFF
clone size: .; D gene: TRBD2; V gene: TRBV28; J gene: TRBJ2-3; CDR3 DNA: TGTGCCAGCAGTTTTTCTGGGGAGGGCCAAGATACGCAGTATTTT; CDR3 protein: CASSFSGEGQDTQYF
clone size: .; D gene: .; V gene: TRBV28; J gene: TRBJ1-3; CDR3 DNA: TGTGCCAGCAGTTTTCGGGGATCTGGAAACACCATATATTTT; CDR3 protein: CASSFRGSGNTIYF
clone size: .; D gene: TRBD1; V gene: TRBV12-3/TRBV12-4; J gene: TRBJ1-2; CDR3 DNA: TGTGCCAGCAGCCGGACAGGGTTCTATGGCTACACCTTC; CDR3 protein: CASSRTGFYGYTF
clone size: once; D gene: TRBD1; V gene: TRBV28; J gene: TRBJ2-1; CDR3 DNA: TGTGCCAGCAGTTTTGGGGACAGGGGGTCCGGGAGAAGCTCCTACAATGAGCAGTTCTTC; CDR3 protein: CASSFGDRGSGRSSYNEQFF
clone size: .; D gene: .; V gene: TRBV24-1; J gene: TRBJ2-5; CDR3 DNA: TGTGCCACCAGTGATTTTGCGGACACGATTCGGGAGACCCAGTACTTC; CDR3 protein: CATSDFADTIRETQYF
clone size: .; D gene: TRBD2; V gene: TRBV24-1; J gene: TRBJ2-1; CDR3 DNA: TGTGCCACCAGTGACCCGACTAGCGGGACTTCCTACAATGAGCAGTTCTTC; CDR3 protein: CATSDPTSGTSYNEQFF
clone size: .; D gene: .; V gene: TRBV21-1; J gene: TRBJ2-3; CDR3 DNA: TGTGCCAGCAGTTCCGGGCGGACAGGGTTTGAGTCGCACACAGATACGCAGTATTTT; CDR3 protein: CASSSGRTGFESHTDTQYF
clone size: .; D gene: .; V gene: TRBV30; J gene: TRBJ1-2; CDR3 DNA: TGTGCCTGGAGTGTAGAGGGGAGGATCTATGGCTACACCTTC; CDR3 protein: CAWSVEGRIYGYTF
clone size: .; D gene: TRBD1; V gene: TRBV20-1; J gene: TRBJ1-2; CDR3 DNA: TGCAGTGCGCCGACAGGGGGAGGCTACACCTTC; CDR3 protein: CSAPTGGGYTF
clone size: .; D gene: TRBD2; V gene: TRBV7-8; J gene: TRBJ2-2; CDR3 DNA: TGTGCCAGCAGCCGTAGCGGGAGGGCCTCTCCCGGGGAGCTGTTTTTT; CDR3 protein: CASSRSGRASPGELFF
clone size: .; D gene: TRBD2; V gene: TRBV7-9; J gene: TRBJ2-5; CDR3 DNA: TGTGCCAGCAGCTTAGGACAAGCGGGGTCCTGGGAGACCCAGTACTTC; CDR3 protein: CASSLGQAGSWETQYF
clone size: .; D gene: .; V gene: TRBV3-1/TRBV3-2; J gene: TRBJ1-2; CDR3 DNA: TGTGCCAGCAGCCAGCCGTGGGGGGCCAGCTATGGCTACACCTTC; CDR3 protein: CASSQPWGASYGYTF
clone size: .; D gene: .; V gene: TRBV5-1; J gene: TRBJ2-1; CDR3 DNA: TGCGCCAGCAGCTTGCCCCAGGACAATGAGCAGTTCTTC; CDR3 protein: CASSLPQDNEQFF
clone size: .; D gene: .; V gene: TRBV7-9; J gene: TRBJ1-5; CDR3 DNA: TGTGCCAGCAGCTTAGATTCAGGGGCCCGGCCCCAGCATTTT; CDR3 protein: CASSLDSGARPQHF
clone size: .; D gene: TRBD1; V gene: TRBV6-5; J gene: TRBJ2-1; CDR3 DNA: TGTGCCAGCCTGGGACAGAATTACAATGAGCAGTTCTTC; CDR3 protein: CASLGQNYNEQFF
clone size: .; D gene: .; V gene: TRBV18; J gene: TRBJ2-1; CDR3 DNA: TGTGCCAGCTCACCACCGGGGGGAAATGAGCAGTTCTTC; CDR3 protein: CASSPPGGNEQFF
clone size: .; D gene: .; V gene: TRBV19; J gene: TRBJ1-5; CDR3 DNA: TGTGCCAGTAGGTCCTTAGCAGGGAACGGCCAGCCCCAGCATTTT; CDR3 protein: CASRSLAGNGQPQHF
clone size: .; D gene: TRBD2; V gene: TRBV18; J gene: TRBJ2-7; CDR3 DNA: TGTGCCAGCTCACCCAGACTAGCGGGAGGACTTTACGAGCAGTACTTC; CDR3 protein: CASSPRLAGGLYEQYF
clone size: .; D gene: .; V gene: TRBV28; J gene: TRBJ2-2; CDR3 DNA: TGTGCCAGCAGTTTGGGAGTAGAGGGCGGGGAGCTGTTTTTT; CDR3 protein: CASSLGVEGGELFF
clone size: .; D gene: .; V gene: TRBV28; J gene: TRBJ1-5; CDR3 DNA: TGTGCCAGCAGTTTAAGTTCAGGGAGGAATCAGCCCCAGCATTTT; CDR3 protein: CASSLSSGRNQPQHF
clone size: .; D gene: .; V gene: TRBV16; J gene: TRBJ2-1; CDR3 DNA: TGTGCCAGCAGCCAATCGAGCGGTCTGTACAATGAGCAGTTCTTC; CDR3 protein: CASSQSSGLYNEQFF
clone size: .; D gene: .; V gene: TRBV24-1; J gene: TRBJ2-7; CDR3 DNA: TGTGCCACCAGTGATTTCCAGCCGCCCTACGAGCAGTACTTC; CDR3 protein: CATSDFQPPYEQYF
clone size: .; D gene: .; V gene: TRBV5-1; J gene: TRBJ2-6; CDR3 DNA: TGCGCCAGCAGCCCCCCCGTGCCTGGGGCCAACGTCCTGACTTTC; CDR3 protein: CASSPPVPGANVLTF
clone size: .; D gene: .; V gene: TRBV28; J gene: TRBJ2-3; CDR3 DNA: TGTGCCAGCAGTTTGGAGTCCCGGTCAGATACGCAGTATTTT; CDR3 protein: CASSLESRSDTQYF
clone size: .; D gene: .; V gene: TRBV3-1/TRBV3-2; J gene: TRBJ1-1; CDR3 DNA: TGTGCCAGCAGCCAGCAGACAGGGAACACTGAAGCTTTCTTT; CDR3 protein: CASSQQTGNTEAFF
clone size: .; D gene: TRBD1; V gene: TRBV30; J gene: TRBJ1-2; CDR3 DNA: TGTGCCTGGAGGGGACAGGGATTGCGTGGCTACACCTTC; CDR3 protein: CAWRGQGLRGYTF
clone size: .; D gene: .; V gene: TRBV10-2; J gene: TRBJ1-4; CDR3 DNA: TGCGCCAGCAGCCCGGGGGCAACTAATGAAAAACTGTTTTTT; CDR3 protein: CASSPGATNEKLFF
clone size: .; D gene: .; V gene: TRBV24-1; J gene: TRBJ2-7; CDR3 DNA: TGTGCCACCAGTGATTTCGGGACACCGACCTACGAGCAGTACTTC; CDR3 protein: CATSDFGTPTYEQYF
clone size: .; D gene: TRBD1; V gene: TRBV10-1; J gene: TRBJ1-5; CDR3 DNA: TGCGCCAGCTCGCAGGGGGACAAACAGCCCCAGCATTTT; CDR3 protein: CASSQGDKQPQHF